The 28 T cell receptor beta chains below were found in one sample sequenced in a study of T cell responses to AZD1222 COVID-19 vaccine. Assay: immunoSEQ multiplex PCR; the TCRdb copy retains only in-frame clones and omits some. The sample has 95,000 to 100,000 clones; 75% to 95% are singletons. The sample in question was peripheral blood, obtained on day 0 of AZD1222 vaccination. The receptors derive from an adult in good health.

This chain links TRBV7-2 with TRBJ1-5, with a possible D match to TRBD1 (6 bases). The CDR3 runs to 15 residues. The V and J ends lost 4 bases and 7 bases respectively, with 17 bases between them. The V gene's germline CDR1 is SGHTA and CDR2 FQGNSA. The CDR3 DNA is TGTGCCAGCAGCTCAATGACAGGATCGATACAGCCCCAGCATTTT. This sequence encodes CASSSMTGSIQPQHF.

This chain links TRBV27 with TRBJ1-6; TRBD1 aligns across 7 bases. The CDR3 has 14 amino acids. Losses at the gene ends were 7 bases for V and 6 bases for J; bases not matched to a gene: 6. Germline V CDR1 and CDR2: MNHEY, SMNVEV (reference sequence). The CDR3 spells CASTGGGGNSPLHF. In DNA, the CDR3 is TGTGCCAGCACGGGAGGGGGCGGTAATTCACCCCTCCACTTT.

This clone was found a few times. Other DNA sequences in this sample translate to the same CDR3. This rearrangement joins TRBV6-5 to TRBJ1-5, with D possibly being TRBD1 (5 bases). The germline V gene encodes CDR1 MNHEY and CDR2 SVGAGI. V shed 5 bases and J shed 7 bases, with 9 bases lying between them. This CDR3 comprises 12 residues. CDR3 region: CASSQGGQPQHF. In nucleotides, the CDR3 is TGTGCCAGCAGTCAGGGAGGGCAGCCCCAGCATTTT.

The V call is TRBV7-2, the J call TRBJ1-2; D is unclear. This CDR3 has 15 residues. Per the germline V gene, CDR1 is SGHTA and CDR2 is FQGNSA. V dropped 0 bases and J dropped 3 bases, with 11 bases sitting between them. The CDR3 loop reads CASSLAVRLDYGYTF. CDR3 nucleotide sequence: TGTGCCAGCAGCTTAGCGGTCAGGCTCGACTATGGCTACACCTTC.

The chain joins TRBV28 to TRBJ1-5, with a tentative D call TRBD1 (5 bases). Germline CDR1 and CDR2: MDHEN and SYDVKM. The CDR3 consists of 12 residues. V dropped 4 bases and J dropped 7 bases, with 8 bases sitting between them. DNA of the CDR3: TGTGCCAGCAGTTCCCAGGGCCAGCCCCAGCATTTT. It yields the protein CASSSQGQPQHF.

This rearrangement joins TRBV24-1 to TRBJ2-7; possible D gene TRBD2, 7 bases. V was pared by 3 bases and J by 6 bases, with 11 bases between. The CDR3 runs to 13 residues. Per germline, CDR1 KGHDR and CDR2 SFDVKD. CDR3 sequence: CATSDGGAGEQYF. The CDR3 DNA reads TGTGCCACCAGTGATGGGGGGGCTGGCGAGCAGTACTTC.

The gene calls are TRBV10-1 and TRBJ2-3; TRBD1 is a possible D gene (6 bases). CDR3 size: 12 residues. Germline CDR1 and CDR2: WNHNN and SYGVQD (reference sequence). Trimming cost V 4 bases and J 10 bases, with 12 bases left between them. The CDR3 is CASSAGAGAQYF. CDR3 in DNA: TGCGCCAGCAGTGCCGGGGCAGGGGCGCAGTATTTT.

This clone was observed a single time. CDR3 sequence (DNA): TGTGCCACCAGCCTGAGGAGGGGCTTGAACACTGAAGCTTTCTTT. Residues: CATSLRRGLNTEAFF. The chain is built from TRBV15 and TRBJ1-1; a weak D match, TRBD1 (5 bases). Germline CDR1 reads LNHNV; CDR2 reads YYDKDF (reference sequence). V shed 5 bases and J shed 0 bases, with 13 bases lying between them. This CDR3 comprises 15 residues.

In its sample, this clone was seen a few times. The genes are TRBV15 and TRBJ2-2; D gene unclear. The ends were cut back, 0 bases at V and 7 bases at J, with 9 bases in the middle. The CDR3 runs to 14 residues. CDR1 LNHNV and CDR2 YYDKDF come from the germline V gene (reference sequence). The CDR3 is CATSRDKGHGELFF. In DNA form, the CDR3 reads TGTGCCACCAGCAGAGACAAGGGTCACGGGGAGCTGTTTTTT. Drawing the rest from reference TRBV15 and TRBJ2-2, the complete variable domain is DAMVIQNPRYQVTQFGKPVTLSCSQTLNHNVMYWYQQKSSQAPKLLFHYYDKDFNNEADTPDNFQSRRPNTSFCFLDIRSPGLGDTAMYLCATSRDKGHGELFFGEGSRLTVL.

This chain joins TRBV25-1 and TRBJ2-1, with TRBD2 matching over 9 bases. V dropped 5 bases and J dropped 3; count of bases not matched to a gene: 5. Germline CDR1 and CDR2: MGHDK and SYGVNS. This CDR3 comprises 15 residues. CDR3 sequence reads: CASSNAGGIYNEQFF. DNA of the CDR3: TGTGCCAGCAGTAATGCGGGGGGGATCTACAATGAGCAGTTCTTC.

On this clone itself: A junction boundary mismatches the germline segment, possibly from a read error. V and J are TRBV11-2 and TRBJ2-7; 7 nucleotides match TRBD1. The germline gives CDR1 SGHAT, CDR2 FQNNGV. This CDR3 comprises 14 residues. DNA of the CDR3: TGTGCCAGCAGTTTAGGGACAGCCTCCTACGAGCAGTACTTC. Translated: CASSLGTASYEQYF.

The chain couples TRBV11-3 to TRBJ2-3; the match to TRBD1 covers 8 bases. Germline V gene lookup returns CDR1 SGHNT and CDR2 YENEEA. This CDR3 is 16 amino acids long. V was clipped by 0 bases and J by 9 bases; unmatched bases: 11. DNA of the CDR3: TGTGCCAGCAGCTTAGATCGGGCAGGGGGCGCCGAAACGCAGTATTTT. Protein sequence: CASSLDRAGGAETQYF.

CDR3 DNA sequence: TGTGCCAGCAGAAATGCCGGGACAGGGGCTGGGACCGAAGAAGCTTTCTTT. Translating it yields CASRNAGTGAGTEEAFF. The genes are TRBV5-6 and TRBJ1-1; 10 nucleotides agree with TRBD1. The length of the CDR3 is 17 residues. The germline V gene encodes CDR1 SGHDT and CDR2 YYEEEE. Trimming at V came to 5 bases and at J to 8 bases, leaving 18 bases not matched to a gene. Full variable domain (missing parts from reference TRBV5-6 and TRBJ1-1): DAGVTQSPTHLIKTRGQQVTLRCSPKSGHDTVSWYQQALGQGPQFIFQYYEEEERQRGNFPDRFSGHQFPNYSSELNVNALLLGDSALYLCASRNAGTGAGTEEAFFGQGTRLTVV.

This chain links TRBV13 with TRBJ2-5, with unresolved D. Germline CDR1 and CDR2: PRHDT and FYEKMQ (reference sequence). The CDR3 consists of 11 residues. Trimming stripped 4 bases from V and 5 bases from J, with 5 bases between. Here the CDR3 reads CASSYGETQYF. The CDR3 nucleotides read TGTGCCAGCAGCTACGGTGAGACCCAGTACTTC.

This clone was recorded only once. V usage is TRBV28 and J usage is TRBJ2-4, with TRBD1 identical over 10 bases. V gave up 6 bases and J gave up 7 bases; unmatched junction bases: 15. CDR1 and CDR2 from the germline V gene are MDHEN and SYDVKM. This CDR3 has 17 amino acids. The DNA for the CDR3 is TGTGCCAGCAGCCCCCGGACAGGGGGGAGTATTGAGAACATTCAGTACTTC. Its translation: CASSPRTGGSIENIQYF. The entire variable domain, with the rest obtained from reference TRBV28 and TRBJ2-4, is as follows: DVKVTQSSRYLVKRTGEKVFLECVQDMDHENMFWYRQDPGLGLRLIYFSYDVKMKEKGDIPEGYSVSREKKERFSLILESASTNQTSMYLCASSPRTGGSIENIQYFGAGTRLSVL.

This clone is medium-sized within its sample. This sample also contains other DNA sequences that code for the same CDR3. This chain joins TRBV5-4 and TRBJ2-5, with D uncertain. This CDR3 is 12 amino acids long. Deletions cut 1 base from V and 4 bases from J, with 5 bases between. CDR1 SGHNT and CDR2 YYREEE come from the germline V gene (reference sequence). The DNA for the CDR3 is TGTGCCAGCAGCTTGTCGGGAGAGACCCAGTACTTC. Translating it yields CASSLSGETQYF.

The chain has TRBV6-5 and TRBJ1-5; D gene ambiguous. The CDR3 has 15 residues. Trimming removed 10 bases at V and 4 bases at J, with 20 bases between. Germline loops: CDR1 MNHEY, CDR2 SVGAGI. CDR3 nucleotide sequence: TGTGCCACCATCGACGGAGTGGGTAGGAATCAGCCCCAGCATTTT. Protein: CATIDGVGRNQPQHF.

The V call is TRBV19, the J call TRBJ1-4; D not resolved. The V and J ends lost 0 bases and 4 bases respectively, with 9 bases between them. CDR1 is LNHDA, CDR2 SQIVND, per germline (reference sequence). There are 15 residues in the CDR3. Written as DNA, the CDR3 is TGTGCCAGTAGTATAGACGTGAAGGGTAATGAAAAACTGTTTTTT. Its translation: CASSIDVKGNEKLFF.

The chain's CDR3 is CATAVWVSNYGYTF. The CDR3 nucleotides are TGTGCCACCGCGGTTTGGGTTTCTAACTATGGCTACACCTTC. This sequence joins TRBV6-5 and TRBJ1-2; no reliable D call. The germline V and J ends were trimmed by 10 bases and 0 bases, with 15 bases remaining between them. This CDR3 has 14 residues. Germline V gene lookup returns CDR1 MNHEY and CDR2 SVGAGI.

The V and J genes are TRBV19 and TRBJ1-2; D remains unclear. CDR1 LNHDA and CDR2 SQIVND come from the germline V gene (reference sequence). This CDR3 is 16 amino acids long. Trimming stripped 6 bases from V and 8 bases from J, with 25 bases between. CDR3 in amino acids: CASSPRMTGSPAGYTF. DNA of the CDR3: TGTGCCAGTAGCCCCCGGATGACGGGATCACCGGCAGGCTACACCTTC.

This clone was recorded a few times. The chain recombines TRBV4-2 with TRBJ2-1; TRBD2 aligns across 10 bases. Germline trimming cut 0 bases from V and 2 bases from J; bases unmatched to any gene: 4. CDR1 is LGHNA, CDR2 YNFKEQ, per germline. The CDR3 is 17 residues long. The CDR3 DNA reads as TGTGCCAGCAGCCAAGAATTCAGCGGGGGGGCCTACAATGAGCAGTTCTTC. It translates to CASSQEFSGGAYNEQFF.

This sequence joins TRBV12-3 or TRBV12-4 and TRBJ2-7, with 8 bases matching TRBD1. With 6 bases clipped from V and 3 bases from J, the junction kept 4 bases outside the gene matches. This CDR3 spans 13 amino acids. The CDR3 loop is CASRRDRSYEQYF. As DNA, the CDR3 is TGTGCCAGCAGGCGGGACAGGAGCTACGAGCAGTACTTC.

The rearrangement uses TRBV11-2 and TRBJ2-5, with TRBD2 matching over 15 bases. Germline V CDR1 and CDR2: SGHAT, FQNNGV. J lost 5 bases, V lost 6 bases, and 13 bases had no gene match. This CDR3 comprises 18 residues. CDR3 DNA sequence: TGTGCCAGCAGTCACATAAGGACTAGCGGGGGGGCCTGGGAGACCCAGTACTTC. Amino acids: CASSHIRTSGGAWETQYF.

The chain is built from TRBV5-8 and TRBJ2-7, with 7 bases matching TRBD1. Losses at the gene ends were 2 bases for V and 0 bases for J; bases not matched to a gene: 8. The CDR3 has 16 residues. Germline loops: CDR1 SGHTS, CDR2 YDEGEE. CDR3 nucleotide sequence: TGTGCCAGCAGCTTTTTTTTAGGGACAGACTCCTACGAGCAGTACTTC. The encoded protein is CASSFFLGTDSYEQYF.

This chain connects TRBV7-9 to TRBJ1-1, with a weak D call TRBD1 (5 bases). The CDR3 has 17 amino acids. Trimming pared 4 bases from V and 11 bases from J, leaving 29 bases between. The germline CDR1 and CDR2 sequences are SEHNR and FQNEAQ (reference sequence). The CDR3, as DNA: TGTGCCAGCAGCTCGGACACCCCCCTTCGAAGTGAGGCGAACGCTTTCTTT. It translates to CASSSDTPLRSEANAFF.

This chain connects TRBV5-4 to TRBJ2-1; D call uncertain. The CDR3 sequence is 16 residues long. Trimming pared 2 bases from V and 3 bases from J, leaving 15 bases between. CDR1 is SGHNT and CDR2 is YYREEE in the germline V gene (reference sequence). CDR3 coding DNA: TGTGCCAGCAGCTTTTTTCGCGAGACCTACTACAATGAGCAGTTCTTC. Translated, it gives CASSFFRETYYNEQFF. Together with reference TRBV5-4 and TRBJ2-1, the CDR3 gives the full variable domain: ETGVTQSPTHLIKTRGQQVTLRCSSQSGHNTVSWYQQALGQGPQFIFQYYREEENGRGNFPPRFSGLQFPNYSSELNVNALELDDSALYLCASSFFRETYYNEQFFGPGTRLTVL.

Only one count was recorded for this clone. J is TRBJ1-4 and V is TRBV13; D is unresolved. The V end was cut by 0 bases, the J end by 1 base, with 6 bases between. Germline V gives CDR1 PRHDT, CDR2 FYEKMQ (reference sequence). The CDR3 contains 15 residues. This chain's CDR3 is CASSLGTQTNEKLFF. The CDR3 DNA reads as TGTGCCAGCAGCTTAGGGACCCAAACTAATGAAAAACTGTTTTTT.

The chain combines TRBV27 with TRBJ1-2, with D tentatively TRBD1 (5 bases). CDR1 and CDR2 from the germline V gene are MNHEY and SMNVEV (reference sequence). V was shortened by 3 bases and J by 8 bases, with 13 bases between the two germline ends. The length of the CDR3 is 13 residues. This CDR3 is CASSFVGEKGYTF. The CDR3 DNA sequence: TGTGCCAGCAGTTTTGTGGGGGAGAAGGGCTACACCTTC.